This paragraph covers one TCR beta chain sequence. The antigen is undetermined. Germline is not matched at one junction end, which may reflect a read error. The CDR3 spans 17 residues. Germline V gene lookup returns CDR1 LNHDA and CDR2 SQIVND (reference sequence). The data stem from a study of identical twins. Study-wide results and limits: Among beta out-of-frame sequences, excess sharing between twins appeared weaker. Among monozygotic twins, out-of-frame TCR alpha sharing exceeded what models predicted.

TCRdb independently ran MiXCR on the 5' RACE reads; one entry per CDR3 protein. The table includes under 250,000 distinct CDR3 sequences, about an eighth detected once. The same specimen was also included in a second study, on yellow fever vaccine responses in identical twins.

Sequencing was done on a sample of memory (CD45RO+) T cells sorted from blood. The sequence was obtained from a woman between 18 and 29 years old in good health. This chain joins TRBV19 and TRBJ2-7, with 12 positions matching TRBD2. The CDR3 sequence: CANSLRLAGAPPHEQYF. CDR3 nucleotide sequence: TGTGCCAATAGTCTACGACTAGCGGGAGCCCCACCCCACGAGCAGTACTTC.